The 32 T cell receptor beta chains reported below all come from one sample, sequenced in a study of CD8 T cells in Susac syndrome (dated by TCRdb to about 2019). Library preparation employed the immunoSEQ multiplex PCR assay. RNA was extracted using the RNeasy kit, and roughly 0.5 to 1 ug of the RNA was reverse transcribed with random hexamers. Clones were called with MiXCR by TCRdb after fastp trimmed the public reads at Q25, and only in-frame beta chains were retained. For every CDR3 protein sequence, its rows merge into one entry that carries the most common genes and DNA. This sample is represented by roughly 84,000 distinct CDR3 sequences; approximately 96% of them were singletons. Of the sample, approximately 0.39% is held by the ten largest clones. The sequenced material came from CD8+ T cells from PBMCs. All receptors come from a human donor with Susac syndrome.

The chain recombines TRBV24-1 with TRBJ2-1; tentatively, D is TRBD2 (5 bases). CDR3 length equals 13 residues. Deletions cut 5 bases from V and 3 bases from J, with 7 bases between. In germline, CDR1 is KGHDR, CDR2 SFDVKD. CDR3 sequence reads: CATSGTLYNEQFF. The CDR3 bases are TGTGCCACCAGTGGGACTCTCTACAATGAGCAGTTCTTC.

The CDR3 protein is CSVEAGVPMHEQFF. The CDR3 region has the DNA TGCAGCGTTGAAGCAGGGGTTCCGATGCATGAGCAGTTCTTC. This rearrangement joins TRBV29-1 to TRBJ2-1; D is possibly TRBD1 (6 bases). The CDR3 contains 14 residues. Germline V gene sequence: CDR1 SQVTM, CDR2 ANQGSEA. V lost 1 base and J 8 bases, leaving 15 bases between the germline ends.

The chain joins TRBV29-1 to TRBJ1-2; tentatively, D is TRBD1 (6 bases). Germline-derived CDR1 and CDR2 are SQVTM and ANQGSEA. V shed 6 bases and J shed 0 bases, with 11 bases lying between them. CDR3 size: 13 residues. The CDR3 spells CSVHRESNYGYTF. CDR3 coding DNA: TGCAGCGTCCACAGGGAATCTAACTATGGCTACACCTTC.

V gene TRBV27 combines with J gene TRBJ2-3; D gene unclear. The V and J ends lost 8 bases and 0 bases respectively, with 9 bases between them. CDR3 size: 13 residues. CDR1 is MNHEY and CDR2 is SMNVEV in the germline V gene (reference sequence). The CDR3 DNA reads as TGTGCCAGCCATCAATCTAGCACAGATACGCAGTATTTT. This codes for CASHQSSTDTQYF.

V gene TRBV28 combines with J gene TRBJ1-2; D not certain. Looked up from germline, CDR1 is MDHEN and CDR2 is SYDVKM. CDR3 length: 11 amino acids. Trimming removed 4 bases from V and 10 bases from J, with 10 bases in between. CDR3: CASSSEDLYTF. In DNA, the CDR3 is TGTGCCAGCAGTTCAGAAGATCTCTACACCTTC.

This chain connects TRBV30 to TRBJ2-7; tentatively, D is TRBD2 (7 bases). This CDR3 region has 14 residues. V was clipped by 5 bases and J by 7 bases, with 21 bases between them. The germline CDR1 and CDR2 sequences are GTSNPN and SVGIG (reference sequence). The CDR3 DNA reads TGTGCCTGGGCCCCCTGGGGGCGGGAGTGGGAGCAGTACTTC. Protein sequence: CAWAPWGREWEQYF.

The V gene is TRBV13, the J gene TRBJ2-7; D is unclear. Between the trimmed V and J ends, which lost 4 bases and 3 bases, there was a span of 13 bases. CDR1 and CDR2 from the germline V gene are PRHDT and FYEKMQ (reference sequence). The CDR3 consists of 14 residues. The CDR3 reads CASSSTQHHYEQYF. The CDR3 bases are TGTGCCAGCAGCTCTACACAACACCACTACGAGCAGTACTTC.

The rearrangement joins TRBV19 to TRBJ1-5; weak D call: TRBD1 (6 bases). CDR3 length equals 14 residues. Per germline, CDR1 LNHDA and CDR2 SQIVND (reference sequence). V dropped 7 bases and J dropped 1 base, with 11 bases sitting between them. The CDR3 spells CASTRRGSNQPQHF. The DNA of the CDR3 is TGTGCCAGTACCCGGAGGGGGAGCAATCAGCCCCAGCATTTT.

The rearrangement links TRBV7-9 to TRBJ2-5, with TRBD2 matching 15 bases. The germline V gene has CDR1 SEHNR and CDR2 FQNEAQ (reference sequence). This CDR3 has 16 amino acids. With V trimmed by 5 bases and J by 5 bases, 6 bases remained unmatched. Here the CDR3 reads CASSPWTSGRAETQYF. Written as DNA, the CDR3 is TGTGCCAGCAGCCCGTGGACTAGCGGGAGGGCCGAGACCCAGTACTTC.

The J gene is TRBJ2-1, the V gene TRBV7-9, with 8 bases identical to TRBD2. Trimming took 11 bases from V and 7 from J; bases not matched to a gene: 7. The CDR3 extends over 12 amino acids. Germline-derived CDR1 and CDR2 are SEHNR and FQNEAQ (reference sequence). The DNA of the CDR3 is TGTGCCGGCATAGCGGGACCTAATGAGCAGTTCTTC. Its translation is CAGIAGPNEQFF.

The rearrangement uses TRBV15 and TRBJ2-5; D might be TRBD1 (6 bases). V was pared by 4 bases and J by 2 bases, with 8 bases between. Germline V CDR1 and CDR2: LNHNV, YYDKDF (reference sequence). CDR3 length equals 13 residues. The CDR3 here is CATSTDRQETQYF. The DNA of the CDR3 is TGTGCCACCAGCACGGACAGACAAGAGACCCAGTACTTC.

The J gene is TRBJ2-1, the V gene TRBV3-1; TRBD2 matches 9 bases. Germline CDR1 LGHDT, CDR2 YNNKEL (reference sequence). The CDR3 is made up of 16 amino acids. Trimming took 1 base from V and 5 from J; bases not matched to a gene: 6. CDR3 protein: CASSQAGTSIDNEQFF. CDR3 DNA sequence: TGTGCCAGCAGCCAAGCCGGGACTAGCATCGACAATGAGCAGTTCTTC.

The chain employs TRBV20-1 and TRBJ2-3; tentative D call: TRBD2 (6 bases). The germline V and J ends were trimmed by 3 bases and 5 bases, with 24 bases remaining between them. Germline-derived CDR1 and CDR2 are DFQATT and SNEGSKA (reference sequence). The CDR3 contains 17 residues. The CDR3 sequence is CSASLEGPRDGGDTQYF. The CDR3 DNA reads as TGCAGTGCTAGTTTAGAGGGGCCACGGGACGGGGGAGATACGCAGTATTTT.

The V gene is TRBV18, the J gene TRBJ2-5; TRBD1 might be the D (6 bases). The ends were cut back, 6 bases at V and 1 base at J, with 27 bases in the middle. CDR1 and CDR2 from the germline V gene are KGHSH and LQKENI. The CDR3 contains 19 residues. The CDR3 sequence: CASSHPTRTAVTSQETQYF. Written as DNA, the CDR3 is TGTGCCAGCTCCCACCCTACTCGGACAGCTGTTACCTCCCAAGAGACCCAGTACTTC.

V usage is TRBV5-6 and J usage is TRBJ2-1, with D uncertain. The CDR3 has 11 residues. V was clipped by 7 bases and J by 13 bases, with 15 bases between them. Germline V gene data show CDR1 as SGHDT and CDR2 as YYEEEE. The CDR3 DNA follows: TGTGCCAGCCGTAGACACGAAAGCCAGTTCTTC. Protein product: CASRRHESQFF.

This clonotype was seen only once. The rearrangement uses TRBV9 and TRBJ2-1; D remains unclear. Trimming removed 1 base from V and 4 bases from J, with 12 bases in between. CDR3 length equals 15 residues. Germline CDR1 is SGDLS and CDR2 is YYNGEE. The CDR3 reads CASSVTQVGYNEQFF. CDR3 DNA sequence: TGTGCCAGCAGCGTAACCCAGGTGGGTTACAATGAGCAGTTCTTC.

V is TRBV4-3 and J is TRBJ1-4; D unclear. This CDR3 has 16 amino acids. CDR1 and CDR2 from the germline V gene are LGHNA and YSLEER. The V and J ends lost 0 bases and 0 bases respectively, with 8 bases between them. CDR3 sequence: CASSQDGGATNEKLFF. As DNA, the CDR3 is TGCGCCAGCAGCCAAGACGGAGGAGCAACTAATGAAAAACTGTTTTTT.

The CDR3 DNA sequence: TGTGCCAGCAGCGCCTCCGGACAGAACTATGGCTACACCTTC. Residues: CASSASGQNYGYTF. The chain couples TRBV7-9 to TRBJ1-2, with D tentatively TRBD1 (6 bases). V lost 5 bases and J 2 bases, leaving 12 bases between the germline ends. This CDR3 comprises 14 residues. Germline lookup yields CDR1 SEHNR and CDR2 FQNEAQ (reference sequence).

This clonotype came up once. V and J are TRBV7-3 and TRBJ1-2; D gene unclear. Germline V gene sequence: CDR1 SGHTA, CDR2 FQGTGA. Deletions cut 0 bases from V and 8 bases from J, with 10 bases between. CDR3 length equals 13 residues. As DNA, the CDR3 is TGTGCCAGCAGCTTAACGTTTGGGGAAGGCTACACCTTC. Amino acid sequence: CASSLTFGEGYTF.

This clonotype was found a few times. The chain links TRBV7-2 to TRBJ1-1, with D uncertain. The germline V gene has CDR1 SGHTA and CDR2 FQGNSA. This CDR3 is built from 13 residues. V lost 1 base and J lost 0, with 3 bases in between. CDR3 nucleotide sequence: TGTGCCAGCAGCTTAGACATGAACACTGAAGCTTTCTTT. This codes for CASSLDMNTEAFF. The complete variable domain, with remaining parts taken from reference TRBV7-2 and TRBJ1-1, reads GAGVSQSPSNKVTEKGKDVELRCDPISGHTALYWYRQSLGQGLEFLIYFQGNSAPDKSGLPSDRFSAERTGGSVSTLTIQRTQQEDSAVYLCASSLDMNTEAFFGQGTRLTVV.

V is TRBV28 and J is TRBJ1-5; 12 bases agree with TRBD1. The germline V gene has CDR1 MDHEN and CDR2 SYDVKM. V trimming: 1 base; J trimming: 4 bases; junction bases outside the gene matches: 8. The CDR3 is 18 amino acids. The CDR3 loop is CASSLSTGTGGANQPQHF. DNA of the CDR3: TGTGCCAGCAGTTTATCTACCGGGACAGGGGGCGCGAATCAGCCCCAGCATTTT.

The chain links TRBV5-1 to TRBJ2-2, with TRBD1 as a possible D gene (7 bases). Germline values: CDR1 SGHRS, CDR2 YFSETQ. V lost 6 bases, J lost 6 bases, and 15 bases lay in between. The CDR3 is made up of 14 amino acids. CDR3 in amino acids: CASNSQGEAGELFF. The CDR3 coding sequence is TGCGCCAGCAACAGCCAGGGGGAGGCCGGGGAGCTGTTTTTT.

The rearrangement links TRBV29-1 to TRBJ1-2; 7 nucleotides align to TRBD1. V lost 7 bases and J lost 7; bases outside the gene matches: 12. The germline CDR1 and CDR2 sequences are SQVTM and ANQGSEA. CDR3 length: 13 residues. In DNA form, the CDR3 reads TGCAGCGCTTACGGACAGGCCCCTGGTGGCTACACCTTC. Its translation: CSAYGQAPGGYTF. The whole variable domain, filled in from reference TRBV29-1 and TRBJ1-2, reads SAVISQKPSRDICQRGTSLTIQCQVDSQVTMMFWYRQQPGQSLTLIATANQGSEATYESGFVIDKFPISRPNLTFSTLTVSNMSPEDSSIYLCSAYGQAPGGYTFGSGTRLTVV.

The table lists this clonotype with a few counts. This rearrangement joins TRBV24-1 to TRBJ2-1, with D tentatively TRBD2 (5 bases). Germline V gene data show CDR1 as KGHDR and CDR2 as SFDVKD. The CDR3 totals 13 residues. V was cut by 3 bases and J by 7 bases, with 9 bases left in between. The CDR3 region has the DNA TGTGCCACCAGTGATCTGACGGGGAATGAGCAGTTCTTC. It encodes CATSDLTGNEQFF.

The CDR3 DNA reads as TGTGCCAGCAGCTTAGCTGTTCTGAACACTGAAGCTTTCTTT. Translated, it gives CASSLAVLNTEAFF. The rearrangement joins TRBV7-6 to TRBJ1-1; D is unresolved. Per the germline V gene, CDR1 is SGHVS and CDR2 is FNYEAQ. The CDR3 is 14 amino acids. V was clipped by 0 bases and J by 0 bases, with 5 bases between them. Looking up the rest from reference TRBV7-6 and TRBJ1-1 gives the full variable domain: GAGVSQSPRYKVTKRGQDVALRCDPISGHVSLYWYRQALGQGPEFLTYFNYEAQQDKSGLPNDRFSAERPEGSISTLTIQRTEQRDSAMYRCASSLAVLNTEAFFGQGTRLTVV.

The CDR3 sequence is CASSFWTGVFQETQYF. CDR3 DNA: TGTGCCAGCAGTTTCTGGACAGGGGTCTTCCAAGAGACCCAGTACTTC. The rearrangement links TRBV28 to TRBJ2-5; 9 nucleotides agree with TRBD1. The germline CDR1 and CDR2 sequences are MDHEN and SYDVKM. The CDR3 contains 16 residues. The J segment lost 1 base and the V segment lost 3 bases, leaving 6 bases of the junction unmatched.

The gene calls are TRBV28 and TRBJ1-6; TRBD1 matches at 7 bases. The CDR3 covers 15 residues. The V gene's germline CDR1 is MDHEN and CDR2 SYDVKM. V lost 8 bases, J lost 14 bases, and 18 bases stayed unmatched. The CDR3 loop is CASPGTAHSFGSLHF. The CDR3 DNA reads TGTGCCAGCCCCGGGACAGCTCACAGTTTTGGGTCCCTCCACTTT.

The genes are TRBV20-1 and TRBJ2-7; D not resolved. CDR1 DFQATT and CDR2 SNEGSKA come from the germline V gene (reference sequence). CDR3 length: 14 amino acids. V lost 2 bases and J 3 bases, leaving 14 bases between the germline ends. For the CDR3, the DNA is TGCAGTGCTAGAAAGACCGGAACCCACTACGAGCAGTACTTC. It yields the protein CSARKTGTHYEQYF.

The chain joins TRBV20-1 to TRBJ1-5; tentative D call: TRBD1 (5 bases). With 0 bases removed from V and 11 bases from J, the gap between germline ends came to 8 bases. There are 11 residues in the CDR3. Looked up from germline, CDR1 is DFQATT and CDR2 is SNEGSKA (reference sequence). The CDR3 loop reads CSAREGGTQHF. In DNA, the CDR3 is TGCAGTGCTAGAGAGGGGGGTACCCAGCATTTT.

This clonotype was counted once. The V and J genes are TRBV10-3 and TRBJ2-7; 11 nucleotides line up with TRBD1. This CDR3 contains 13 residues. CDR1 and CDR2 (germline): ENHRY, SYGVKD. Unmatched junction bases numbered 3, after V lost 6 bases and J lost 5 bases. The CDR3 protein is CAIRSGQGDEQYF. Written as DNA, the CDR3 is TGTGCCATCAGGTCGGGACAGGGGGACGAGCAGTACTTC.

J is TRBJ2-7 and V is TRBV2; possible D gene TRBD2, 5 bases. Germline CDR1 and CDR2: SNHLY and FYNNEI. The CDR3 is 11 amino acids. V dropped 3 bases and J dropped 7 bases, with 7 bases sitting between them. CDR3 in amino acids: CASSEGGEQYF. As DNA, the CDR3 is TGTGCCAGCAGTGAGGGCGGGGAGCAGTACTTC.

V is TRBV27 and J is TRBJ1-5; D gene ambiguous. The CDR3 is made up of 12 amino acids. Germline loops: CDR1 MNHEY, CDR2 SMNVEV (reference sequence). The V end lost 5 bases, the J end lost 4 bases, and 6 bases lay between the germline ends. For the CDR3, the DNA is TGTGCCAGCAGTACCTTGAATCAGCCCCAGCATTTT. Its protein product is CASSTLNQPQHF.